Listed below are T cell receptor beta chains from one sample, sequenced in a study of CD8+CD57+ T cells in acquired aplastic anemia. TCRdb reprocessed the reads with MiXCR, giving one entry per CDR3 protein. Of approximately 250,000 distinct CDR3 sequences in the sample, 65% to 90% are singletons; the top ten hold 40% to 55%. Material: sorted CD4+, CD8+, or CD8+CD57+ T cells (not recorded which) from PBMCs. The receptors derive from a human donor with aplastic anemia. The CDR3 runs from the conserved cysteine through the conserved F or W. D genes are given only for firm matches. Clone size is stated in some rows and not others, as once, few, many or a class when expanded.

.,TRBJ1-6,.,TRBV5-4,CASSFRKGGYNSPLHF,TGTGCCAGCAGCTTTAGGAAGGGCGGCTATAATTCACCCCTCCACTTT
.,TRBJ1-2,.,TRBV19,CASSLASGAYNEQIF,TGTGCCAGTAGCTTAGCTAGCGGCGCCTACAATGAGCAGATCTTC
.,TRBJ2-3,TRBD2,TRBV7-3,CASCRAGGAVKQYF,TGTGCCAGCTGCAGAGCGGGAGGTGCCGTTAAGCAGTATTTT
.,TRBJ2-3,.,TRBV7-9,CASSLQGGRGSQYF,TGTGCCAGCAGCTTACAGGGAGGCCGGGGTAGCCAGTATTTT
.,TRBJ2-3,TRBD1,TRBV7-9,CASRYRGPDTQYF,TGTGCCAGCCGGTACAGGGGACCTGATACGCAGTATTTT
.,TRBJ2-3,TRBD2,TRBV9,CASSLAGGRDTKHF,TGTGCCAGCAGCTTAGCGGGAGGGCGCGATACGAAGCATTTT
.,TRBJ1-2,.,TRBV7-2,CASSLASYSSAYEYTF,TGTGCCAGCAGCTTAGCGTCCTACTCGAGCGCCTACGAGTACACCTTC
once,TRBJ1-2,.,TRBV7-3,CASSLGLGGDTPF,TGCGCCAGCAGCCTAGGGCTAGGTGGTGATACCCCCTTC
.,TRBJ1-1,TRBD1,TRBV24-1,CATSAPTGTGPFF,TGTGCCACCAGTGCCCCCACCGGGACAGGGCCTTTCTTT
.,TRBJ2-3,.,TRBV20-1,CSARGGENTDTQYF,TGCAGTGCTAGAGGGGGAGAAAACACAGATACGCAGTATTTT
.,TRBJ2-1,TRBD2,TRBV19,CASSRTSSSSNEQFF,TGTGCCAGTAGTAGGACTAGCAGTTCTTCCAATGAGCAGTTCTTC
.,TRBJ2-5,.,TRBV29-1,CSVDRGGSGYGTQYF,TGCAGCGTTGACCGAGGGGGTAGCGGGTATGGGACCCAGTACTTC
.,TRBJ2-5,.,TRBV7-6,CASSITGTQETQYF,TGTGCCAGCAGCATCACCGGGACACAAGAGACCCAGTACTTC
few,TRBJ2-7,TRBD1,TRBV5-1,CASRIQGAKEQYF,TGCGCCAGTCGTATACAGGGGGCGAAAGAGCAGTACTTC
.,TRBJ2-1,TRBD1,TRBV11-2,CASSPQQGGYNEQFF,TGTGCCAGCAGCCCCCAACAGGGGGGTTACAATGAGCAGTTCTTC
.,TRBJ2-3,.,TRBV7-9,CASSLAGTPDTQDF,TGTGCCAGCAGCTTAGCGGGAACTCCCGATACGCAGGATTTT
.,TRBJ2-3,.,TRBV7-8,CASSLPYSHTLGMF,TGTGCCAGCAGCCTTCCCTATAGCCACACTCTGGGAATGTTT
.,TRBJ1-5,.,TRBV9,CASTRGTARTQHF,TGTGCCAGCACCAGAGGGACGGCTCGGACCCAGCATTTT
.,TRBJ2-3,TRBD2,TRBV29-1,CSAQRAGGSTDTQYF,TGCAGCGCCCAGAGGGCGGGGGGGTCCACAGATACGCAGTATTTT
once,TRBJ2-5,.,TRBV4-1,CASSLSWAEETQYF,TGCGCCAGCAGCCTCTCGTGGGCTGAAGAGACCCAGTACTTC
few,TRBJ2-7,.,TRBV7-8,CASSSWVVDEQYF,TGTGCCAGCAGCTCGTGGGTCGTGGACGAGCAGTACTTC
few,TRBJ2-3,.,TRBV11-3,CASSLGPDTQYF,TGTGCCAGCAGCTTAGGTCCGGATACGCAGTATTTT
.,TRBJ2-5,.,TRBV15,CATSSGSDQDAQYF,TGTGCCACCAGCAGCGGCAGCGACCAAGATGCCCAGTACTTC
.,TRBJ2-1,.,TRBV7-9,CASSLQRSGPTNEQFF,TGTGCCAGCAGCCTTCAAAGAAGCGGGCCTACGAATGAGCAGTTCTTC
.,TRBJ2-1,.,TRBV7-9,CASSLAGSGGTDEQFF,TGTGCCAGCAGCTTAGCGGGAAGCGGCGGGACCGACGAGCAGTTCTTC
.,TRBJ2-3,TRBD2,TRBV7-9,CASGFQGSGARYF,TGTGCCAGCGGCTTTCAGGGCAGCGGGGCGCGGTATTTT
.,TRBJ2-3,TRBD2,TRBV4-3,CASSLGLAGGEQYF,TGCGCCAGCAGTCTTGGACTAGCGGGAGGTGAGCAGTATTTT
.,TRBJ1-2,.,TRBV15,CATSRDVGAYGYTF,TGTGCCACCAGCAGAGATGTGGGGGCCTATGGCTACACCTTC
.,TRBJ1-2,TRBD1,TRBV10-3,CASSDRTGLTIDYEYFF,TGTGCCAGCAGTGACCGGACAGGGTTGACCATAGATTATGAGTATTTTTTC
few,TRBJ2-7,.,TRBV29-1,CSVERGGRHEQYF,TGCAGCGTTGAAAGGGGGGGCCGCCACGAGCAGTACTTC
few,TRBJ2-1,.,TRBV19,CASSIEGFGEQFF,TGTGCCAGTAGTATCGAGGGGTTTGGAGAGCAGTTCTTC
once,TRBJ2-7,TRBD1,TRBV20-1,CSASSSDRAYEQYF,TGCAGTGCTAGTAGTTCGGACAGGGCCTACGAGCAGTACTTC
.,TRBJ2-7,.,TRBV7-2,CASSAGTPSTKQYF,TGTGCCAGCAGCGCCGGGACGCCGTCTACGAAGCAGTACTTC
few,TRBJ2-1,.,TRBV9,CASSVAGQSTDTQFF,TGTGCCAGCAGCGTAGCTGGCCAGAGCACAGATACGCAGTTCTTC
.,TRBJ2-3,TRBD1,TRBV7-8,CASRVARQGHSEQF,TGTGCCAGCAGGGTTGCCCGACAGGGACATTCCGAGCAGTTT
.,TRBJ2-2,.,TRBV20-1,CSARDGDRELFF,TGCAGTGCTAGAGACGGGGACAGGGAGCTGTTTTTT
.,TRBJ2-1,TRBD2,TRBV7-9,CASSDGGLDERGYEQFF,TGTGCCAGCAGTGATGGGGGACTAGATGAACGGGGCTATGAGCAGTTCTTC
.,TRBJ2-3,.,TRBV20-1,CSASKQVDTQYF,TGCAGTGCTAGTAAACAGGTAGATACGCAGTATTTT
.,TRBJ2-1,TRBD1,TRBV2,CASSASGQGFEQFF,TGTGCCAGCAGTGCTTCGGGACAGGGGTTTGAGCAGTTCTTC
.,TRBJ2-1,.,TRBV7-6,CASSLNSRINRSF,TGTGCCAGCAGCTTGAACTCCAGAATTAACAGGTCCTTC
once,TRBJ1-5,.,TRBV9,CASSAHTEGHQPQHF,TGTGCCAGCAGCGCCCACACAGAAGGGCATCAGCCCCAGCATTTT
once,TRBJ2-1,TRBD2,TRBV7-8,CASSLQRSGGSDDEQFF,TGTGCCAGCAGCTTACAAAGAAGCGGGGGGAGCGATGATGAGCAGTTCTTC
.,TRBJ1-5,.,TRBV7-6,CASSVGTAQKPPHHF,TGTGCCAGCAGCGTAGGGACCGCCCAAAAACCCCCCCACCATTTT
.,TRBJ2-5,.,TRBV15,CATSRGGGKEAQYF,TGTGCCACCAGCAGGGGCGGGGGCAAAGAGGCCCAGTACTTC